This T cell receptor (beta chain) was obtained from a study of human T cells and chemical hapten exposure. For the study at large: DPC (0.01%) was patch tested on the upper back and read at 6 days. Predominantly women, the patients had alopecia areata, totalis or universalis.

Per the original methods: Sequenced samples showed a median of approximately 100,000 TCRs each, with counts running from around 24,000 to 710,000. TCRdb used MiXCR to reprocess the RACE reads, holding one entry per CDR3 protein. TCRdb's processing, not the study's, gives the V and J calls here. This table has approximately 40,000 distinct CDR3 sequences, 3% to 4% appearing once. With V trimmed by 5 bases and J by 4 bases, 3 bases remained unmatched. The CDR3 runs 14 residues. Germline CDR1 is SGHTA and CDR2 is FQGTGA. The time point: patch test 2, 6 weeks after DPC sensitization. Sample treatment: therapeutic diphenylcyclopropenone sensitization with weekly scalp DPC. As concerns this clonotype: Antigen: not known.

Findings and limits, study-wide: TCRs exceeding a frequency of 1 in 1000 stayed unchanged under DPC sensitization.

The sequence derives from a man in his forties or fifties with alopecia areata. Some clones in this sample may be carry-over from other donors' samples. The source was whole blood, collected in connection with sensitization to the hapten diphenylcyclopropenone (DPC). The rearrangement joins TRBV7-3 to TRBJ2-5; 11 nucleotides align to TRBD2. The CDR3: CASSLAGGGETQYF. DNA of the CDR3: TGTGCCAGCAGCCTAGCGGGAGGTGGAGAGACCCAGTACTTC.